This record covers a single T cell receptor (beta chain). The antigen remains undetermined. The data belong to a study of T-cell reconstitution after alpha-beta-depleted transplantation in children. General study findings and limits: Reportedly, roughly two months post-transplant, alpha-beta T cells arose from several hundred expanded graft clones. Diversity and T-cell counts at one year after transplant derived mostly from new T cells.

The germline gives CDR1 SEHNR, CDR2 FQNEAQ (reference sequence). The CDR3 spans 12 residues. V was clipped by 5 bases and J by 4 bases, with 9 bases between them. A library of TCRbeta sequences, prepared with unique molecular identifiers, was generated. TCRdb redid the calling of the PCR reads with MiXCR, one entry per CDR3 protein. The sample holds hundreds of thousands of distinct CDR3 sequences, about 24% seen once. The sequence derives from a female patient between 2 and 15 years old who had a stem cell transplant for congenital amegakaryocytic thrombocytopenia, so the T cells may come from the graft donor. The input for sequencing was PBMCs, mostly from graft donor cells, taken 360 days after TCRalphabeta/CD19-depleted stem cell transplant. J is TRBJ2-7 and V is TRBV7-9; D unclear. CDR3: CASSIGDYEQYF. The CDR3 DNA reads TGTGCCAGCAGCATAGGAGATTACGAGCAGTACTTC.